Reported below is one T cell receptor beta chain. Clones were sequenced by immunoSEQ multiplex PCR, and TCRdb holds only the in-frame ones, with some missing. Counted here are some 220,000 clones, around 89% occurring once; the ten biggest clones make up 3% to 4%. The data belong to a study of blood T cell repertoires in COVID-19. Background on the study: T cells, B-cell-depleted T cells, or PBMCs supplied cDNA or gDNA.

The CDR3 totals 15 residues. Trimming took 2 bases from V and 9 from J; bases not matched to a gene: 5. CDR1 and CDR2 from the germline V gene are SGHRS and YFSETQ. Participant-reported clinical history was the basis for cohort assignment. Sequenced input: PBMCs or T cells enriched from blood (not recorded which). The receptor's source is a young woman in a cohort exposed to, infected with or recovered from COVID-19 (not recorded which). The rearrangement joins TRBV5-1 to TRBJ2-1; 13 bases agree with TRBD2. This chain's CDR3 is CASSLTGLAGTEQFF. In nucleotides, the CDR3 is TGCGCCAGCAGCTTAACGGGACTAGCGGGAACTGAGCAGTTCTTC. The full variable domain, completed using reference TRBV5-1 and TRBJ2-1, is KAGVTQTPRYLIKTRGQQVTLSCSPISGHRSVSWYQQTPGQGLQFLFEYFSETQRNKGNFPGRFSGRQFSNSRSEMNVSTLELGDSALYLCASSLTGLAGTEQFFGPGTRLTVL.